This record concerns one T cell receptor beta chain sequence. The identical CDR3 is also encoded by other nucleotide sequences in the sample. The data were taken from a study of blood T cell repertoires in COVID-19. Study overall: Material from acute and convalescent COVID-19 was sourced from the United States, Italy and Spain.

Germline lookup yields CDR1 SGDLS and CDR2 YYNGEE. The V segment lost 2 bases and the J segment 2 bases; nucleotides outside the gene matches: 3. The CDR3 covers 14 residues. As processed by the authors: Estimation of nucleated cell counts relied on the amplification of reference gene primers. Sequencing used immunoSEQ multiplex PCR; TCRdb keeps in-frame clones, though not all of them. Clonal size and the V and J genes are those of that table, whereas D and trimming came from the DNA. The sample has about 160,000 clones, 80% to 90% seen once; the top ten hold 0.85% to 1.2%. The sample comprised peripheral blood. The sequence came from a man aged 35 to 55 with acute or convalescent COVID-19. The chain carries TRBV9 and TRBJ2-7, with 8 bases fitting TRBD2. CDR3 sequence (DNA): TGTGCCAGCAGCGTCGGCGGGGGGACCTACGAGCAGTACTTC. It specifies CASSVGGGTYEQYF. The variable domain in full, completed from reference TRBV9 and TRBJ2-7, reads DSGVTQTPKHLITATGQRVTLRCSPRSGDLSVYWYQQSLDQGLQFLIQYYNGEERAKGNILERFSAQQFPDLHSELNLSSLELGDSALYFCASSVGGGTYEQYFGPGTRLTVT.